The rows below give T cell receptor beta chains drawn from one sample of a study of blood T cells in healthy people across ages. TCRdb reprocessed the 5' RACE reads with MiXCR, giving one entry per CDR3 protein. The sample contains over 1,500,000 distinct CDR3 sequences, roughly 50% of which appear only once. Sequencing was carried out using blood. Receptors originate from a middle-aged woman in good health. The conserved cysteine and the conserved F or W are not part of the CDR3 here. Fields, in order: J gene, V gene, CDR3 protein.

J gene: TRBJ1-5; V gene: TRBV2; CDR3 protein: ASSDRERSNQPQH
J gene: TRBJ2-7; V gene: TRBV7-2; CDR3 protein: ASGEGFRYEQY
J gene: TRBJ1-1; V gene: TRBV27; CDR3 protein: ASSYLGVNTEAF
J gene: TRBJ2-1; V gene: TRBV29-1; CDR3 protein: SVEDRRGLAVSYNEQF
J gene: .; V gene: TRBV28; CDR3 protein: ASSSGGGYIYEQY
J gene: TRBJ2-3; V gene: TRBV6-5; CDR3 protein: ASRLSPGIGTDTQY
J gene: TRBJ1-2; V gene: TRBV6-5; CDR3 protein: ASSDIPEDGYT
J gene: TRBJ2-4; V gene: TRBV6-5; CDR3 protein: TSSLGLAGAFPKNIQY
J gene: .; V gene: TRBV5-1; CDR3 protein: ASSRIGVRDRGPSYEQY
J gene: TRBJ2-7; V gene: TRBV20-1; CDR3 protein: SASSGTDYYEQY
J gene: TRBJ1-2; V gene: TRBV20-1; CDR3 protein: SAREQGAIDGYT
J gene: TRBJ2-5; V gene: TRBV5-5; CDR3 protein: ASSVTLRTGYQETQY
J gene: TRBJ2-3; V gene: TRBV7-2; CDR3 protein: ASSLTHRRDTQY
J gene: TRBJ2-1; V gene: TRBV2; CDR3 protein: ASTGEGARSYNEQF
J gene: TRBJ2-1; V gene: TRBV12-3/TRBV12-4; CDR3 protein: ASRGGSEEF
J gene: .; V gene: TRBV7-6; CDR3 protein: ASSLFGVRKTQY
J gene: TRBJ2-4; V gene: TRBV12-3/TRBV12-4; CDR3 protein: ASSSPLRGGLAKNIQY
J gene: TRBJ2-1; V gene: TRBV7-3; CDR3 protein: ASSQSGSAGIATRQF
J gene: TRBJ1-6; V gene: TRBV6-6; CDR3 protein: ASCVLNSPLH
J gene: TRBJ1-5; V gene: TRBV20-1; CDR3 protein: SAREGPWGNQPQH
J gene: TRBJ2-3; V gene: TRBV24-1; CDR3 protein: ATSDPYRGPTDTQY
J gene: TRBJ2-1; V gene: TRBV5-1; CDR3 protein: ASSLYSNNEQF
J gene: TRBJ1-4; V gene: TRBV4-1; CDR3 protein: ASSHEGDEKLF
J gene: TRBJ2-7; V gene: TRBV7-2; CDR3 protein: ASSFAPVSGGQEAY
J gene: TRBJ2-7; V gene: TRBV7-2; CDR3 protein: ASSPGSRLGAVEQY
J gene: TRBJ2-1; V gene: TRBV7-2; CDR3 protein: ASSFSSGGANEQF
J gene: TRBJ2-3; V gene: TRBV7-9; CDR3 protein: ASSLELRLDTQY
J gene: TRBJ2-3; V gene: TRBV6-2/TRBV6-3; CDR3 protein: ASSQGHITDTQY
J gene: TRBJ2-7; V gene: TRBV20-1; CDR3 protein: SASLRVTLSYEQY
J gene: TRBJ1-5; V gene: TRBV27; CDR3 protein: ASSWQGGPQH
J gene: TRBJ2-4; V gene: TRBV20-1; CDR3 protein: SARATLGARTKNIQY
J gene: TRBJ2-3; V gene: TRBV12-3/TRBV12-4; CDR3 protein: ASNLRLAGGPQLADTQY
J gene: TRBJ2-2; V gene: TRBV25-1; CDR3 protein: ASSDRQGNTGELF
J gene: TRBJ1-5; V gene: TRBV27; CDR3 protein: ASTGGPGTGIYYSNQPQH
J gene: TRBJ2-5; V gene: TRBV20-1; CDR3 protein: SARKLSETQY
J gene: TRBJ1-2; V gene: TRBV6-6; CDR3 protein: ASSPDSGGFGYT
J gene: TRBJ2-7; V gene: TRBV7-2; CDR3 protein: ASTTGTGASYEQY
J gene: TRBJ1-5; V gene: TRBV20-1; CDR3 protein: GARDSGINQPQH
J gene: TRBJ2-5; V gene: TRBV20-1; CDR3 protein: SVVRSQQETQY
J gene: TRBJ1-2; V gene: TRBV7-3; CDR3 protein: ASSPLAGVSGYT